The source of this T cell receptor (beta chain) is a study of OX40 agonist ivuxolimab in advanced cancers. At the level of the whole study: Ivuxolimab was an agonistic, fully human IgG2 monoclonal antibody directed against OX40 (CD134), a costimulatory receptor. Intravenous ivuxolimab was administered to patients every 2 weeks at six dose levels: 0.01, 0.1, 0.3, 1.5, 3 and 10 mg/kg. Of the roughly 54 dose-escalation patients, hepatocellular carcinoma was present in around 19, melanoma in approximately 15, renal cell carcinoma in 9 and head and neck cancer in 9. A male proportion of under 85% and a mean age of approximately 58 years, ranging from roughly 20 to 80, were recorded for the dose-escalation cohort. Prior anti-PD-1, anti-PD-L1 or anti-CTLA-4 therapy was permitted, and checkpoint inhibitors had been received by roughly 42% of dose-escalation patients. Partial responses occurred in three dose-escalation patients: two with cutaneous melanoma and one with hepatocellular carcinoma. The point of sequencing TCRbeta in the periphery was to test whether ivuxolimab changed TCR sequence diversity and drove clonal T-cell expansion. The paper reports the monotherapy dose-escalation portion (N of about 54 patients) of the phase I ivuxolimab trial.

For this clone: Its antigen remains undetermined. No base quality values were provided; no much bigger clone lies one nucleotide off.

The trial excluded patients who had a history of autoimmune disease or were on systemic immunosuppression. Peripheral blood for TCR sequencing was collected from all dose cohorts at baseline, on cycle 4 day 1, and on cycle 7 day 1. Samples were obtained from an open-label, multicenter, first-in-human phase I dose-escalation trial of ivuxolimab. Adults with locally advanced or metastatic head and neck squamous cell, hepatocellular, melanoma or renal cell carcinoma were enrolled in the trial. CD4+ and CD8+ T cells were sorted separately from peripheral blood before TCR sequencing. Genomic DNA was isolated from the sorted cells so that the TCRbeta CDR3 region could be sequenced. The immunoSEQ Assay was used for sequencing of TCRbeta CDR3 regions. TCRdb took over this immuneACCESS table, retaining in-frame rearrangements with V and J assigned. Such tables are incomplete; in checked studies, under half of the missing clones stem from an unresolved V gene, and the remainder is unexplained. Present in this sample are about 51,000 clones, roughly 90% of which were seen just once. The ten most abundant clones make up 3.6% of the sample.

The full study reports these points: Antigen specificity was not determined for the clonally expanded peripheral T cells. Low levels of normalized T-cell clonal expansion were also shown by some nonresponding patients. At doses of 0.1 to 3.0 mg/kg, clonal expansion of both CD4+ and CD8+ T cells in blood was seen between baseline and week 6. In the 0.1-3.0 mg/kg groups, partial responders had among the lowest normalized peripheral clonal expansion, particularly in CD8+ T cells. After ivuxolimab, expanded clones were on average more numerous among CD8+ T cells than among CD4+ T cells.

The germline V gene (reference sequence) sets CDR1 to PRHDT and CDR2 to FYEKMQ. At the junction V is shortened by 2 bases and J by 7 bases, with 15 bases in between. CDR3 length: 15 amino acids, cysteine to phenylalanine. The CDR3 DNA has 45 bases and is translated from base 1. This clonotype was obtained from an adult with an advanced solid tumor such as melanoma, head and neck, liver or kidney cancer. The rearranged segments are TRBV13 and TRBJ1-5; TRBD1 is a possible D gene, resting on 6 matching bases. Sequenced material: CD4+ or CD8+ T cells sorted from blood, taken in a trial of the OX40 agonist ivuxolimab. The CDR3 is CASSLRRGGSQPQHF. The bases read TGTGCCAGCAGCTTAAGAAGGGGGGGGTCACAGCCCCAGCATTTT.